Shown below are 30 T cell receptor beta chains from a single sample sequenced in a study of blood T cells in healthy people across ages (dated by TCRdb to between 2015 and 2017). Library prep was done by 5' RACE. The listed sequencing device is Illumina HiSeq 2500. The second PCR ran for roughly 7 to 11 cycles and used a J-beta primer mix along with a sample-barcoded 5' primer. TCRdb reprocessing: public reads trimmed at Q25 with fastp, clones called with MiXCR, in-frame beta chains kept. CDR3 protein sequences are deduplicated, and each keeps its most common genes and DNA. For this sample there are over a million distinct CDR3 sequences; approximately 42% appear just once. The ten largest account for just over 4% of the sample. Sequenced input: blood. These receptor sequences come from a young woman in good health.

The chain is built from TRBV12-3 or TRBV12-4 and TRBJ2-3; 9 bases match TRBD2. The CDR3 sequence is 15 residues long. Trimming cost V 2 bases and J 4 bases; bases outside gene matches: 4. The CDR3 coding sequence is TGTGCCAGCAGTTTACTGTCTAGCGGGGCAGATACGCAGTATTTT. As protein: CASSLLSSGADTQYF.

The V gene is TRBV10-3, the J gene TRBJ2-3, with D uncertain. Germline values: CDR1 ENHRY, CDR2 SYGVKD. The length of the CDR3 is 13 residues. V lost 4 bases, J lost 2 bases, and 7 bases lay in between. CDR3 loop: CAISGGLTDTQYF. The CDR3 DNA is TGTGCCATCAGTGGCGGCCTCACAGATACGCAGTATTTT.

V is TRBV4-1 and J is TRBJ2-5, with D possibly matching TRBD1 (6 bases). Germline-derived CDR1 and CDR2 are MGHRA and YSYEKL. The CDR3 is 15 amino acids. Trimming took 4 bases from V and 2 from J, leaving 14 bases between them. The CDR3 region is CASSPGQTLQETQYF. CDR3 in DNA: TGCGCCAGCAGCCCAGGACAGACTTTACAAGAGACCCAGTACTTC.

The table lists this clonotype with a few counts. The chain couples TRBV20-1 to TRBJ1-1; 7 bases are a match to TRBD1. The CDR3 consists of 13 residues. Per germline, CDR1 DFQATT and CDR2 SNEGSKA (reference sequence). After removal of 5 bases from V and 5 bases from J, the junction contained 8 bases not matched to a gene. CDR3 in amino acids: CSARTGRGTEAFF. CDR3 sequence (DNA): TGCAGTGCTCGGACAGGCAGGGGGACTGAAGCTTTCTTT.

The V call is TRBV5-1, the J call TRBJ1-1; 11 bases fit TRBD1. The J segment lost 2 bases and the V segment lost 6 bases, leaving 3 bases of the junction unmatched. Germline values: CDR1 SGHRS, CDR2 YFSETQ. The CDR3 is 14 amino acids. The CDR3 sequence: CASTRTGGNTEAFF. The CDR3 bases are TGCGCCAGCACCCGGACAGGGGGCAACACTGAAGCTTTCTTT.

The chain couples TRBV14 to TRBJ2-5; 7 bases are a match to TRBD2. The CDR3 loop spans 18 amino acids. Per the germline V gene, CDR1 is SGHDN and CDR2 is FVKESK. After removal of 7 bases from V and 0 bases from J, the junction contained 17 bases not matched to a gene. In DNA form, the CDR3 reads TGTGCCAGCAACCTCCAATCTGGCACTAGCGCCTACCAAGAGACCCAGTACTTC. Its translation: CASNLQSGTSAYQETQYF.

The chain has TRBV19 and TRBJ2-1, with 8 bases aligning to TRBD1. Germline V gene lookup returns CDR1 LNHDA and CDR2 SQIVND (reference sequence). This CDR3 is built from 13 residues. Trimming removed 7 bases from V and 8 bases from J; junction bases left unmatched: 7. The CDR3 coding sequence is TGTGCCAGTACTGGGACAGGTGGCGATGAGCAGTTCTTC. Translated, it gives CASTGTGGDEQFF.

The gene calls are TRBV27 and TRBJ2-3; TRBD2 aligns across 10 bases. V dropped 4 bases and J dropped 8; count of bases not matched to a gene: 3. The V gene's germline CDR1 is MNHEY and CDR2 SMNVEV (reference sequence). This CDR3 comprises 13 residues. CDR3 DNA: TGTGCCAGCAGTTGCCTAGCGGGAGTTACGCAGTATTTT. Protein product: CASSCLAGVTQYF.

This clonotype came up a few times. The genes are TRBV6-2 or TRBV6-3 and TRBJ2-7, with 8 bases aligning to TRBD2. CDR3 length: 13 amino acids. V lost 5 bases and J lost 5; bases outside the gene matches: 5. Germline V gives CDR1 MNHEY, CDR2 SVGEGT. The CDR3 DNA is TGTGCCAGCAGTGTAGCGGGACGACACGAGCAGTACTTC. Protein sequence: CASSVAGRHEQYF.

Here the CDR3 DNA reads TGTGCCAGCAGTTCTTGGACAGTGGGCACAGATACGCAGTATTTT. This translates into CASSSWTVGTDTQYF. V is TRBV6-5 and J is TRBJ2-3; D is possibly TRBD1 (6 bases). This CDR3 has 15 residues. The germline V gene encodes CDR1 MNHEY and CDR2 SVGAGI. Trimming shortened V by 4 bases and J by 1 base, and 12 bases separated the two germline ends.

The chain uses TRBV7-2 and TRBJ2-3, with D hard to call. The V gene lost 5 bases and the J gene lost 6 bases, with 15 bases spanning the gap. CDR3 length: 14 amino acids. Germline V gene data show CDR1 as SGHTA and CDR2 as FQGNSA. CDR3 residues: CASSRSQVTDTQYF. Written as DNA, the CDR3 is TGTGCCAGCAGCCGCAGCCAGGTTACGGATACGCAGTATTTT.

The CDR3 protein is CASDGRDGPRKLFF. The CDR3 nucleotides read TGTGCCAGCGACGGCCGGGACGGACCCAGAAAACTGTTTTTT. The V call is TRBV2, the J call TRBJ1-4; possibly TRBD1 for D (5 bases). CDR1 SNHLY and CDR2 FYNNEI come from the germline V gene. V was trimmed by 8 bases and J by 10 bases, leaving 20 bases between them. This CDR3 is built from 14 residues.

This clonotype has more than one count but fewer than ten. V usage is TRBV14 and J usage is TRBJ2-7, with unresolved D. The V end was cut by 5 bases, the J end by 0 bases, with 11 bases between. Germline V CDR1 and CDR2: SGHDN, FVKESK. This CDR3 has 14 amino acids. CDR3 protein: CASSKFPSSYEQYF. The CDR3 nucleotides are TGTGCCAGCAGCAAATTTCCGAGCTCCTACGAGCAGTACTTC. The variable domain in full, completed from reference TRBV14 and TRBJ2-7, reads EAGVTQFPSHSVIEKGQTVTLRCDPISGHDNLYWYRRVMGKEIKFLLHFVKESKQDESGMPNNRFLAERTGGTYSTLKVQPAELEDSGVYFCASSKFPSSYEQYFGPGTRLTVT.

The chain recombines TRBV6-6 with TRBJ1-5; 8 positions match TRBD1. The V gene end was trimmed by 2 bases and the J gene end by 11 bases; junction bases not matched to a gene: 5. Germline assignment: CDR1 MNHNY and CDR2 SVGAGI (reference sequence). CDR3 length equals 13 residues. The chain's CDR3 is CASSYAGGWAQHF. As DNA, the CDR3 is TGTGCCAGCAGTTACGCAGGGGGCTGGGCCCAGCATTTT.

Here the CDR3 reads CSAREDGEQYF. The CDR3 DNA sequence: TGCAGTGCTAGAGAGGACGGGGAGCAGTACTTC. The chain couples TRBV20-1 to TRBJ2-5; TRBD2 is a possible D gene (5 bases). There are 11 residues in the CDR3. CDR1 is DFQATT, CDR2 SNEGSKA, per germline (reference sequence). The V and J ends lost 0 bases and 11 bases respectively, with 10 bases between them.

The CDR3 region is CASTWMGGGPYNEQFF. The CDR3 nucleotides are TGTGCCAGCACCTGGATGGGTGGGGGGCCCTACAATGAGCAGTTCTTC. The J gene is TRBJ2-1, the V gene TRBV6-2 or TRBV6-3; D may correspond to TRBD1 or TRBD2 (6 bases each). The V end was cut by 7 bases, the J end by 2 bases, with 18 bases between. CDR1 MNHEY and CDR2 SVGEGT come from the germline V gene. The length of the CDR3 is 16 residues.

This clonotype was seen a few times. The V and J genes are TRBV3-1 and TRBJ2-3, with D possibly matching TRBD2 (6 bases). This CDR3 contains 15 residues. V lost 5 bases and J lost 4, with 16 bases in between. CDR1 is LGHDT, CDR2 YNNKEL, per germline (reference sequence). For the CDR3, the DNA is TGTGCCAGCAGCGCTGGGACTGCGCGTTCAGATACGCAGTATTTT. Its protein is CASSAGTARSDTQYF.

The rearrangement joins TRBV20-1 to TRBJ2-5, with D possibly called TRBD1 or TRBD2 (6 bases each). The CDR3 extends over 14 amino acids. V was shortened by 3 bases and J by 11 bases, with 22 bases between the two germline ends. Germline V CDR1 and CDR2: DFQATT, SNEGSKA (reference sequence). As DNA, the CDR3 is TGCAGTGCTAGCTTCGGGGGCTCCTACAATGAGCAGTACTTC. This gives the protein CSASFGGSYNEQYF.

The chain couples TRBV4-3 to TRBJ2-7; no definite D call. The CDR3 totals 13 residues. The germline gives CDR1 LGHNA, CDR2 YSLEER. V shed 0 bases and J shed 8 bases, with 11 bases lying between them. The CDR3 loop is CASSQDPLGKQYF. The CDR3 DNA follows: TGCGCCAGCAGCCAAGACCCCCTGGGCAAGCAGTACTTC.

This clonotype was counted many times. The chain has TRBV6-5 and TRBJ1-2; 8 bases match TRBD1. Germline V CDR1 and CDR2: MNHEY, SVGAGI. The CDR3 length is 14 residues. Losses at the gene ends were 8 bases for V and 4 bases for J; bases not matched to a gene: 9. The DNA of the CDR3 is TGTGCCAGCTCCGCACAGGGGGGAGGCTATGGCTACACCTTC. It is translated as CASSAQGGGYGYTF.

V is TRBV20-1 and J is TRBJ1-1; D gene uncertain. Trimming removed 3 bases from V and 4 bases from J, with 12 bases in between. This CDR3 contains 13 residues. Germline V gene sequence: CDR1 DFQATT, CDR2 SNEGSKA (reference sequence). CDR3 DNA: TGCAGTGCTAGGTCACCCCTTTGCACTGAAGCTTTCTTT. It yields the protein CSARSPLCTEAFF.

This CDR3 reads CASSLQGVTSLNYGYTF. Written as DNA, the CDR3 is TGTGCCAGCAGCTTACAGGGGGTAACGTCATTAAACTATGGCTACACCTTC. The chain employs TRBV7-8 and TRBJ1-2; 7 bases are a match to TRBD1. The CDR3 extends over 17 amino acids. CDR1 and CDR2 (germline): SGHVS, FQNEAQ. The ends lost 2 bases at V and 2 bases at J; junction bases unmatched: 11.

The chain combines TRBV6-5 with TRBJ2-7; no definite D call. There are 15 residues in the CDR3. Germline loops: CDR1 MNHEY, CDR2 SVGAGI. Trimming pared 5 bases from V and 1 base from J, leaving 15 bases between. DNA of the CDR3: TGTGCCAGCAGTGACGCCATGGGCATTTCCTACGAGCAGTACTTC. It translates to CASSDAMGISYEQYF.

This clonotype was seen many times. Sequence at one end of the junction differs from germline and may be a read error. The J gene is TRBJ2-1, the V gene TRBV7-9; 8 bases match TRBD1. Germline-derived CDR1 and CDR2 are SEHNR and FQNEAQ (reference sequence). CDR3 length: 12 amino acids. The CDR3 region has the DNA TGTGCCAGCAGTTTAGCAGGGGGCGAGCAGTTCTTC. Translated, it gives CASSLAGGEQFF. The variable domain in full, completed from reference TRBV7-9 and TRBJ2-1, reads DTGVSQNPRHKITKRGQNVTFRCDPISEHNRLYWYRQTLGQGPEFLTYFQNEAQLEKSRLLSDRFSAERPKGSFSTLEIQRTEQGDSAMYLCASSLAGGEQFFGPGTRLTVL.

In this sample, this clonotype turned up a few times. For the CDR3, the DNA is TGCAGTGCTCACAGGACAGGGGACAATGAGCAGTTCTTC. Amino acid sequence: CSAHRTGDNEQFF. V is TRBV20-1 and J is TRBJ2-1; 9 bases agree with TRBD1. V was pared by 5 bases and J by 5 bases, with 4 bases of the junction left unmatched. CDR1 is DFQATT, CDR2 SNEGSKA, per germline (reference sequence). This CDR3 has 13 amino acids.

The chain recombines TRBV20-1 with TRBJ2-1; TRBD1 matches at 7 bases. The CDR3 runs 16 residues. In germline, CDR1 is DFQATT, CDR2 SNEGSKA (reference sequence). The junction had 16 bases not matched to a gene; V was cut back by 5 bases and J by 6 bases. For the CDR3, the DNA is TGCAGTGCTTCAAAGGGGGCTGCACGTGAGGGCAATGAGCAGTTCTTC. Protein sequence: CSASKGAAREGNEQFF.

The rearrangement joins TRBV28 to TRBJ2-7, with unresolved D. The CDR3 covers 12 residues. V lost 3 bases and J lost 4, with 7 bases in between. Germline CDR1 and CDR2: MDHEN and SYDVKM. For the CDR3, the DNA is TGTGCCAGCAGTTTGCCCGCTTACGAGCAGTACTTC. Its protein product is CASSLPAYEQYF. Filled out from reference TRBV28 and TRBJ2-7, the complete variable domain reads DVKVTQSSRYLVKRTGEKVFLECVQDMDHENMFWYRQDPGLGLRLIYFSYDVKMKEKGDIPEGYSVSREKKERFSLILESASTNQTSMYLCASSLPAYEQYFGPGTRLTVT.

The chain has TRBV27 and TRBJ1-2; perhaps TRBD1 as D (5 bases). Germline values: CDR1 MNHEY, CDR2 SMNVEV (reference sequence). CDR3 size: 16 residues. The V gene lost 2 bases and the J gene lost 4 bases, with 17 bases spanning the gap. The CDR3, as DNA: TGTGCCAGCAGTTTAGCGGGGGACGGAGACCTCTATGGCTACACCTTC. As protein: CASSLAGDGDLYGYTF.

This rearrangement joins TRBV6-1 to TRBJ2-1; D gene uncertain. The CDR3 length is 13 residues. Trimming removed 7 bases from V and 6 bases from J, with 13 bases in between. Germline CDR1 reads MNHNS; CDR2 reads SASEGT. As DNA, the CDR3 is TGTGCCAGCACTTTAGGGCGTGGCAATGAGCAGTTCTTC. It translates to CASTLGRGNEQFF.

The rearrangement joins TRBV11-1 to TRBJ2-2; D is possibly TRBD1 (6 bases). V lost 1 base and J 1 base, leaving 13 bases between the germline ends. CDR3 length equals 17 residues. Germline V gene sequence: CDR1 SGHAT, CDR2 FQDESV (reference sequence). The CDR3 coding sequence is TGTGCCAGCAGCTTAGGAGGGGTACAGGGGAACACCGGGGAGCTGTTTTTT. Amino acids: CASSLGGVQGNTGELFF. Based on the CDR3 plus reference TRBV11-1 and TRBJ2-2, the full variable domain is EAEVAQSPRYKITEKSQAVAFWCDPISGHATLYWYRQILGQGPELLVQFQDESVVDDSQLPKDRFSAERLKGVDSTLKIQPAELGDSAMYLCASSLGGVQGNTGELFFGEGSRLTVL.